This T cell receptor (beta chain) came from a study of early T cells in non-severe SARS-CoV-2 infection. Study details: Sequencing was performed on bulk RNA from unsorted whole blood, leaving chains unpaired.

Unique molecular identifiers were affixed to single, distinct cDNA molecules. TCRdb processed the 5' RACE reads anew with MiXCR; each CDR3 protein has one entry. Found here are about 84,000 distinct CDR3 sequences, roughly 12% of them singletons; the top ten hold about 2.6%. Note on this clonotype: Antigen: not known.

Study-wide results and limits: There was a bias toward anti-spike CD8 responses in VDJdb matching, which missed private and CD4 specificities.

V was cut by 11 bases and J by 1 base, with 11 bases left in between. This CDR3 comprises 12 residues. CDR1 is ENHRY, CDR2 SYGVKD, per germline. The V call is TRBV10-3, the J call TRBJ2-5; no clear D gene. This sequence was found in an adult who was a healthcare worker with PCR-confirmed SARS-CoV-2 infection or an uninfected control (not recorded which). Sequences were obtained from whole blood. CDR3 bases: TGTGCCGTAAGCCAGTTCCAAGAGACCCAGTACTTC. Translation gives CAVSQFQETQYF.